Each of the 22 T cell receptor beta chains below was sequenced from the same sample in a study of blood T cells in healthy people across ages. The authors ran a second PCR of about 6 to 11 cycles using a sample-barcoded 5' primer and a J-beta primer mix. Each CDR3 protein is one row after TCRdb ran MiXCR on the 5' RACE reads. The sample holds roughly 1,700,000 distinct CDR3 sequences, 28% seen once. The source material was blood. The receptors come from a woman aged 25 to 39 in good health.

This chain joins TRBV16 and TRBJ1-2; D is ambiguous. Germline assignment: CDR1 KGHSY and CDR2 FQNENV. Trimming cost V 4 bases and J 0 bases, with 15 bases left between them. This CDR3 region has 16 residues. CDR3 in amino acids: CASSRHGQPANYGYTF. The CDR3 nucleotides are TGTGCCAGCAGCCGACATGGGCAGCCTGCTAACTATGGCTACACCTTC.

This clonotype was recorded at least ten times. The chain has TRBV5-5 and TRBJ1-1, with D hard to call. Germline V gene lookup returns CDR1 SGHKS and CDR2 YYEKEE (reference sequence). There are 14 residues in the CDR3. V gave up 2 bases and J gave up 0 bases, with 8 bases separating them. The CDR3 loop is CASSFRILNTEAFF. The CDR3 nucleotides read TGTGCCAGCAGCTTTCGGATATTGAACACTGAAGCTTTCTTT.

This clonotype has ten or more counts. The chain uses TRBV29-1 and TRBJ2-1; no clear D gene. This CDR3 region has 12 residues. Germline V gene lookup returns CDR1 SQVTM and CDR2 ANQGSEA. V shed 4 bases and J shed 4 bases, with 8 bases lying between them. The CDR3 here is CSVGPVYNEQFF. CDR3 sequence (DNA): TGCAGCGTTGGGCCGGTTTACAATGAGCAGTTCTTC.

With regard to this clonotype: A much larger clone is a single base away; this may be a read error. This chain links TRBV12-3 or TRBV12-4 with TRBJ2-5; D remains unclear. The DNA end is a closer match to TRBJ2-7, so the J assignment may be wrong. The CDR3 sequence is 12 residues long. The CDR3 is CASRYDNSEQYF. The DNA of the CDR3 is TGTGCCAGCCGTTACGATAACAGCGAGCAGTACTTC.

The chain links TRBV10-1 to TRBJ2-1, with TRBD2 identical over 9 bases. Unmatched junction bases numbered 4, after V lost 3 bases and J lost 1 base. In germline, CDR1 is WNHNN, CDR2 SYGVQD (reference sequence). There are 16 residues in the CDR3. The CDR3 sequence is CASSDSLAGSYNEQFF. DNA of the CDR3: TGCGCCAGCAGTGATTCGCTAGCGGGATCCTACAATGAGCAGTTCTTC.

The rearrangement uses TRBV25-1 and TRBJ2-3; 8 bases align to TRBD2. Germline V CDR1 and CDR2: MGHDK, SYGVNS. J was trimmed by 0 bases and V by 1 base; bases with no gene match: 9. The CDR3 covers 18 residues. The DNA for the CDR3 is TGTGCCAGCAGTGAATTGGCGGGGGGTGGAGTTAGCACAGATACGCAGTATTTT. It codes for CASSELAGGGVSTDTQYF.

The chain uses TRBV5-1 and TRBJ1-3; 8 nucleotides line up with TRBD1. J was trimmed by 0 bases and V by 0 bases; bases with no gene match: 5. The CDR3 has 17 residues. Germline V gives CDR1 SGHRS, CDR2 YFSETQ. The CDR3, as DNA: TGCGCCAGCAGCTTGGGAGCAGGGGGCCGCTCTGGAAACACCATATATTTT. It translates to CASSLGAGGRSGNTIYF.

Remarks on this clonotype: This may come from a read error, since a much larger clone is one base off. The chain is built from TRBV29-1 and TRBJ2-7; D ambiguous. Gene TRBJ2-1 matches the end of the DNA better, so the J call may be wrong. Germline V gene data show CDR1 as SQVTM and CDR2 as ANQGSEA. The CDR3 is made up of 14 amino acids. CDR3 in amino acids: CSVEGGGSSYEQFF. The CDR3, as DNA: TGCAGCGTTGAAGGCGGCGGTAGCTCCTACGAGCAGTTCTTC.

J is TRBJ2-7 and V is TRBV29-1; the D gene could be TRBD1 or TRBD2 (5 bases each). V was trimmed by 4 bases and J by 7 bases, leaving 8 bases between them. This CDR3 comprises 10 residues. Germline V gene lookup returns CDR1 SQVTM and CDR2 ANQGSEA. The CDR3 nucleotides read TGCAGCGTTGGGGGGAATGAGCAGTACTTC. Its protein is CSVGGNEQYF.

Only a few counts were recorded for this clonotype. A much larger clone differs from this one at a single base, so this may be a read error. J is TRBJ1-2 and V is TRBV12-3 or TRBV12-4, with TRBD1 matching over 8 bases. The CDR3 has 14 amino acids. CDR3 region: CASSHRGSNYDYTF. The CDR3 region has the DNA TGTGCCAGCAGCCACAGGGGGAGTAACTATGACTACACCTTC.

With respect to this clonotype: A read error is possible here, since a much larger clone lies one base away. The chain couples TRBV12-3 or TRBV12-4 to TRBJ2-7, with TRBD2 identical over 8 bases. With the DNA end fitting TRBJ2-5 better, the J assignment may be wrong. This CDR3 spans 13 amino acids. The CDR3 DNA reads as TGTGTCAGCAAAGGGACTAGGTGGGAGACCCAGTACTTC. Translating it yields CVSKGTRWETQYF.

The CDR3 bases are TGTGCCAGCAGCAGACCAGGGGGCTCTGTAGGCTACACCTTC. It specifies CASSRPGGSVGYTF. V gene TRBV7-9 combines with J gene TRBJ1-2, with 8 bases that match TRBD1. This CDR3 spans 14 amino acids. Germline CDR1 is SEHNR and CDR2 is FQNEAQ (reference sequence). V lost 5 bases and J lost 8; bases outside the gene matches: 10.

This clonotype turned up a few times. The chain is built from TRBV21-1 and TRBJ2-7; TRBD1 was called by the table and not checked on the DNA. TRBV21-1 counts as a pseudogene. The CDR3 runs to 13 residues. CDR3 residues: CASSKETGYEQYF. The CDR3 bases are TGTGCCAGCAGCAAGGAAACAGGGTACGAGCAGTACTTC.

The V call is TRBV20-1, the J call TRBJ2-7, with D possibly TRBD2 on 6 matching bases. V was cut by 3 bases and J by 2 bases, with 17 bases left in between. The CDR3 is made up of 15 amino acids. Germline V gives CDR1 DFQATT, CDR2 SNEGSKA (reference sequence). DNA of the CDR3: TGCAGTGCTAGTAATCCGAACCGGGGGACCTACGAGCAGTACTTC. Translating it yields CSASNPNRGTYEQYF.

This clonotype has at least ten counts. The chain is built from TRBV4-1 and TRBJ2-5; a weak D match, TRBD2 (6 bases). The length of the CDR3 is 15 residues. Trimming left V 0 bases short and J 1 base short, with 9 bases between. Germline V gene sequence: CDR1 MGHRA, CDR2 YSYEKL. The CDR3 here is CASSQDRGVQETQYF. CDR3 bases: TGCGCCAGCAGCCAAGATCGCGGGGTCCAAGAGACCCAGTACTTC.

The CDR3 bases are TGTGCCAGCAGTTACTCCCGGGACAGGGGGCGTGGTGGCTACACCTTC. Residues: CASSYSRDRGRGGYTF. The J gene is TRBJ1-2, the V gene TRBV6-5; 12 positions agree with TRBD1. J gave up 7 bases and V 0 bases, and 6 bases lay outside the gene matches. Looked up from germline, CDR1 is MNHEY and CDR2 is SVGAGI. The CDR3 has 16 amino acids.

This clonotype was counted at least ten times. This rearrangement joins TRBV29-1 to TRBJ2-3, with 7 bases aligning to TRBD1. Germline assignment: CDR1 SQVTM and CDR2 ANQGSEA. Trimming removed 5 bases from V and 2 bases from J; junction bases left unmatched: 4. The CDR3 extends over 13 amino acids. The DNA of the CDR3 is TGCAGCGTTAAGGGACAGTACACAGATACGCAGTATTTT. It yields the protein CSVKGQYTDTQYF.

The rearrangement joins TRBV15 to TRBJ2-1; 7 nucleotides line up with TRBD1. The J call is uncertain, as TRBJ2-7 better fits the DNA end. Germline assignment: CDR1 LNHNV and CDR2 YYDKDF (reference sequence). The CDR3 runs to 16 residues. This CDR3 is CATSRGGGSSYNEQYF. CDR3 sequence (DNA): TGTGCCACCAGCAGAGGAGGGGGCAGCTCCTACAATGAGCAGTACTTC.

The J gene is TRBJ2-6, the V gene TRBV7-2; D is perhaps TRBD1 or TRBD2 (5 bases each). Looked up from germline, CDR1 is SGHTA and CDR2 is FQGNSA. CDR3 size: 17 residues. Trimming cost V 11 bases and J 0 bases, with 20 bases left between them. The CDR3 protein is CADRGVSVSSGANVLTF. In nucleotides, the CDR3 is TGTGCCGACCGAGGGGTCTCTGTAAGCTCTGGGGCCAACGTCCTGACTTTC.

This clonotype showed up many times. V and J are TRBV5-1 and TRBJ2-6; possible D gene TRBD2, 6 bases. This CDR3 spans 16 amino acids. V shed 6 bases and J shed 0 bases, with 13 bases lying between them. Germline V lookup: CDR1 SGHRS, CDR2 YFSETQ. CDR3 amino acids: CASTPGLLSGANVLTF. The CDR3 DNA reads TGCGCCAGCACCCCGGGACTGCTCTCTGGGGCCAACGTCCTGACTTTC.

V and J are TRBV12-3 or TRBV12-4 and TRBJ1-1; no clear D. V was pared by 6 bases and J by 4 bases, with 15 bases between. CDR3 length: 14 residues. CDR3 bases: TGTGCCAGCAGATCCGGCCAGGTTGGCACTGAAGCTTTCTTT. Encoded protein: CASRSGQVGTEAFF.

V and J are TRBV18 and TRBJ2-3, with D perhaps TRBD1 (6 bases). Germline V lookup: CDR1 KGHSH, CDR2 LQKENI. V lost 6 bases and J lost 3, with 16 bases in between. This CDR3 comprises 15 residues. CDR3 residues: CASSPRQVGTDTQYF. The CDR3 DNA follows: TGTGCCAGCTCGCCCCGACAGGTGGGGACAGATACGCAGTATTTT.